The entry below describes one T cell receptor (beta chain). Antigen specificity is unknown. TCR beta cDNA libraries included unique molecular identifiers. TCRdb passed the PCR reads through MiXCR, listing each CDR3 protein once. This sample has 750,000 to 950,000 distinct CDR3 sequences, with about 53% found just once. The data stem from a study of post-analysis software for immune sequencing data. Study-wide points: Roughly five TRBV segments were more frequent in patients than controls; TRBV5-6, TRBV5-1 and TRBV20-1 belonged to this group.

Trimming took 5 bases from V and 6 from J; bases not matched to a gene: 13. The CDR3 length is 15 residues. The sample consisted of blood. The V call is TRBV12-3 or TRBV12-4, the J call TRBJ2-7; 7 bases map to TRBD1. The receptor was derived from a girl aged 10 to 17 with multiple sclerosis. CDR3 protein: CASSPSGTVRGEQYF. The CDR3 nucleotides are TGTGCCAGCAGTCCCTCCGGGACAGTTAGGGGCGAGCAGTACTTC.